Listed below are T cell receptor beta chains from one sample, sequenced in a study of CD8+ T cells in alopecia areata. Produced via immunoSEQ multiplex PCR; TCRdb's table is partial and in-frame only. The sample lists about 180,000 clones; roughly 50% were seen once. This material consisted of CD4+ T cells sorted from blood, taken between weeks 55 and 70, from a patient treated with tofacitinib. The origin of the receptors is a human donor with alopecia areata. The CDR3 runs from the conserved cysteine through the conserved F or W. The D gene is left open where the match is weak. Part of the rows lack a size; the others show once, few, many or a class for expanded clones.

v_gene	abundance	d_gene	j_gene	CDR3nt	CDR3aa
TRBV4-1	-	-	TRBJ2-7	TGCGCCAGCAGCCAAGATGAAGGAAGCGAGCAGTACTTC	CASSQDEGSEQYF
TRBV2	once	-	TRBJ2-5	TGTGCCAGCAGTACAGGGCCGGGCGAGACCCAGTACTTC	CASSTGPGETQYF
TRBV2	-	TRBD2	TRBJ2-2	TGTGCCAGCACTGGCGGGGGATACACCGGGGAGCTGTTTTTT	CASTGGGYTGELFF
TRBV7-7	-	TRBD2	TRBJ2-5	TGTGCCAGCAGCTTAGGTGCTAGCGGACAAGAGACCCAGTACTTC	CASSLGASGQETQYF
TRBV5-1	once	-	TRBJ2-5	TGCGCCAGCAGCTTTACCCAAGAGACCCAGTACTTC	CASSFTQETQYF
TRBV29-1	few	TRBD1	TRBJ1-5	TGCAGCGCTTCATCCGACAGGGGTGCCCAGCATTTT	CSASSDRGAQHF
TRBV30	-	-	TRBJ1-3	TGTGCCTGGAGATCTCCGGGGGCCTCTGGAAACACCATATATTTT	CAWRSPGASGNTIYF
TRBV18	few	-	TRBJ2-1	TGTGCCAGCTCACCATCCCCAGGGAACGATGAGCAGTTCTTC	CASSPSPGNDEQFF
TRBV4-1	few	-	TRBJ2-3	TGCGCCAGCAGCCAAGGGCGGGTACAAGATACGCAGTATTTT	CASSQGRVQDTQYF
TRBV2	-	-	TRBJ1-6	TGTGCCAGCAAAGGCCAGGGAATAACACCCCTCCACTTT	CASKGQGITPLHF
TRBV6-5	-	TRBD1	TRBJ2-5	TGTGCCAGCAGCTCCGGGACAGGGGGGGTGGAGACCCAGTACTTC	CASSSGTGGVETQYF
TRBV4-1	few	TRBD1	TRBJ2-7	TGCGCCAGCAGCCAAGGAAGGAACAGGGGGACCTACGAGCAGTACTTC	CASSQGRNRGTYEQYF
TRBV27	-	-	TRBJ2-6	TGTGCCAGCAGTCCCCGACTGGGGCGGGTCGGGTCTGGGGCCAACGTCCTGACTTTC	CASSPRLGRVGSGANVLTF
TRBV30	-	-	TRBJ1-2	TGTGCCTGGACGGGACTGTTCTATGGCTACACCTTC	CAWTGLFYGYTF
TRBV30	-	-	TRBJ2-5	TGTGCCTGGATTAAACGGGGGGCCCAAGAGACCCAGTACTTC	CAWIKRGAQETQYF
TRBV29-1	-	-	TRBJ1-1	TGCAGCGGGGGGAACACTGAAGCTTTCTTT	CSGGNTEAFF
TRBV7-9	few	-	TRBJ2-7	TGTGCCAGCAGCCTGTATGGGGGAACCACCTACGAGCAGTACTTC	CASSLYGGTTYEQYF
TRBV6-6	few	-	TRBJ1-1	TGTGCCAGCCTACCAAATTTAGTGAACACTGAAGCTTTCTTT	CASLPNLVNTEAFF
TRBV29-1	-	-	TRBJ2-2	TGCAGCGTTGCGGGCCGATACACCGGGGAGCTGTTTTTT	CSVAGRYTGELFF
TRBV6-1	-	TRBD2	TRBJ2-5	TGTGCCAGCAGTCCCGGGACTAGCGTGTACTTC	CASSPGTSVYF
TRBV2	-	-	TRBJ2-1	TGTGCCAGCAGTGAGTTGTATGAGCAGTTCTTC	CASSELYEQFF
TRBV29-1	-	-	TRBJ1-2	TGCAGCGTTGTTCCGGACACAGACCATGGCTACACCTTC	CSVVPDTDHGYTF
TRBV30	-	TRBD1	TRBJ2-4	TGTGCCTGGAGGGACAGGGGGGAGAACATTCAGTACTTC	CAWRDRGENIQYF
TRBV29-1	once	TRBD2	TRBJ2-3	TGCAGCGTTAGTAGGGGCGGGGGGAAGGCAGATACGCAGTATTTT	CSVSRGGGKADTQYF
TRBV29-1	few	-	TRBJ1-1	TGCAGCGTTTGGGACGGGAGGAACACTGAAGCTTTCTTT	CSVWDGRNTEAFF
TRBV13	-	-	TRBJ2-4	TGTGCCAGCAGCTTGCCAGGGTATAGCATTCAGTACTTC	CASSLPGYSIQYF
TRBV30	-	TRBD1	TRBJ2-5	TGTGCCTGGAGTCAGGGACAGGGGTTCCAAGAGACCCAGTACTTC	CAWSQGQGFQETQYF
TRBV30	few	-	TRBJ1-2	TGTGCCTGGAGTCCTGGGATTAACTATGGCTACACCTTC	CAWSPGINYGYTF
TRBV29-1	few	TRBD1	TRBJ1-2	TGCAGCGTTGAAGGCGGACAGGCGTTC	CSVEGGQAF
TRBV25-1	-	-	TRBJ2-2	TGTGCCAGCCACAAGGTGGACACCGGGGAGCTGTTTTTT	CASHKVDTGELFF
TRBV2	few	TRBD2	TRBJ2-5	TGTGCCAGCAGAGGGACTAGCGGCTCCGGGGAATACTTC	CASRGTSGSGEYF
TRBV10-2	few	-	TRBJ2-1	TGCGCCAGCAGTGAGTCAGAGTCCGGGAGCTCCTACAATGAGCAGTTCTTC	CASSESESGSSYNEQFF
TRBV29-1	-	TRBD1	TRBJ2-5	TGCAGCGTGGACAGGGTCCAAGAGACCCAGTACTTC	CSVDRVQETQYF
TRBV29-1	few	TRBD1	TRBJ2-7	TGCAGCGTGCGACAGGGGAGCTACTACGAGCAGTACTTC	CSVRQGSYYEQYF
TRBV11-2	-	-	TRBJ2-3	TGTGCCAGCAGCTCGAACCCCGCCGGGATGGATACGCAGTATTTT	CASSSNPAGMDTQYF
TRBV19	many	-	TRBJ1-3	TGTGCCAGTAGTATCGCAGGATTGGAGACCATATATTTT	CASSIAGLETIYF